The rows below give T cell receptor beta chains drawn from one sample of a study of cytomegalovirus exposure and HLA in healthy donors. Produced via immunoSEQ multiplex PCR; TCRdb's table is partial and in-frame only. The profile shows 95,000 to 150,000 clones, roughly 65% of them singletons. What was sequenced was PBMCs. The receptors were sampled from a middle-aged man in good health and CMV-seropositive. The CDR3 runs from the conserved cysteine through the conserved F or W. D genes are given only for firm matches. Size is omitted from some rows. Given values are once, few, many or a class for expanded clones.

TGTGCCTGGAGTAGGGGGACTAGGGGTGAGCAGTACTTC	CAWSRGTRGEQYF	TRBD2	TRBV30	NA	TRBJ2-7
TGTGCCAGCAGCGACCCCGGGACAGGGATTAAGGAGCAGTACTTC	CASSDPGTGIKEQYF	TRBD1	TRBV7-2	NA	TRBJ2-7
TGTGCCAGCAGCAAAGACAAGCGGTACAATGAGCAGTTCTTC	CASSKDKRYNEQFF	NA	TRBV21-1	NA	TRBJ2-1
TGCAGCGTTGGACAGGGGTTTTACAATGAGCAGTTCTTC	CSVGQGFYNEQFF	TRBD1	TRBV29-1	few	TRBJ2-1
TGCAGCGGATCGAACAGAGATACGCAGTATTTT	CSGSNRDTQYF	NA	TRBV29-1	few	TRBJ2-3
TGCGCCAGCAGCCTACTCCCTAGCGGGAGTTACGAGCAGTACTTC	CASSLLPSGSYEQYF	TRBD2	TRBV5-1	NA	TRBJ2-7
TGTGGGCTGGAAGGTCCTCTTCGGGATGGCTACACCTTC	CGLEGPLRDGYTF	NA	TRBV25-1	NA	TRBJ1-2
TGTGCCAGTAGTCCCAGTAGCGGGGAAAGCTCCTACAATGAGCAGTTCTTC	CASSPSSGESSYNEQFF	TRBD2	TRBV19	few	TRBJ2-1
TGTGCCAGCAGCGTAGCGTCGGATACGCAGTATTTT	CASSVASDTQYF	NA	TRBV9	NA	TRBJ2-3
TGTGCCAGCAGTTTATTTGGGACAGGGAACACTGAAGCTTTCTTT	CASSLFGTGNTEAFF	TRBD1	TRBV27	few	TRBJ1-1
TGTGCCAGCAGCCCTGAAAATCGAGGCACAGATACGCAGTATTTT	CASSPENRGTDTQYF	NA	TRBV7-3	NA	TRBJ2-3
TGTGCCAGCAGCTTATCGACAGGAACCTACGAGCAGTACTTC	CASSLSTGTYEQYF	NA	TRBV5-6	NA	TRBJ2-7
TGTGCCAGCCGCCTGGGACAGGGAACCTACGAGCAGTACTTC	CASRLGQGTYEQYF	TRBD1	TRBV6-5	NA	TRBJ2-7
TGTGCCAGCACCAGCCCGGGACAGGGTACAGAGACCCAGTACTTC	CASTSPGQGTETQYF	TRBD1	TRBV28	NA	TRBJ2-5
TGTGCCAGCAGTTACTCGTCCGACAGGCGGAGATCACCCCTCCACTTT	CASSYSSDRRRSPLHF	NA	TRBV6-5	few	TRBJ1-6
TGTGCCAGCAGCGTAGTTAGCGGCTCCTACAATGAGCAGTTCTTC	CASSVVSGSYNEQFF	NA	TRBV9	NA	TRBJ2-1
TGTGCCAGCAGCGCAAGCGGAGAGACCCAGTACTTC	CASSASGETQYF	NA	TRBV9	NA	TRBJ2-5
TGCAGCGTTGAAGTACAGGGGGGAACCTACGAGCAGTACTTC	CSVEVQGGTYEQYF	TRBD1	TRBV29-1	NA	TRBJ2-7
TGTGCCAGCAGCTTGGTTCAGGGGATTTACAATGAGCAGTTCTTC	CASSLVQGIYNEQFF	NA	TRBV5-6	NA	TRBJ2-1
TGTGCCAGCAGTTTCAGGCAGAGCTACGAGCAGTACTTC	CASSFRQSYEQYF	NA	TRBV27	NA	TRBJ2-7
TGTGCCAGCTCACCACCCACAAGCTCTGGGGCCAACGTCCTGACTTTC	CASSPPTSSGANVLTF	NA	TRBV18	NA	TRBJ2-6
TGTGCCAGCAGCCAGAGGGACCAAGAGACCCAGTACTTC	CASSQRDQETQYF	NA	TRBV14	NA	TRBJ2-5
TGCGCCAGCAGCATAGGACAGTCGTTGGACACCATATATTTT	CASSIGQSLDTIYF	NA	TRBV5-1	NA	TRBJ1-3
TGTGCCAGCAGAAACATGCGGGGCTCTTCTGAAGCTTTCTTT	CASRNMRGSSEAFF	NA	TRBV28	NA	TRBJ1-1
TGCGCCAGCAGCCAGAGCATAGCGGGGGGTAGCTCCTACGAGCAGTACTTC	CASSQSIAGGSSYEQYF	TRBD2	TRBV4-1	NA	TRBJ2-7
TGTGCCAGCAGCTCCGGGACGATGGGACTAGCAAGATACAATGAGCAGTTCTTC	CASSSGTMGLARYNEQFF	TRBD2	TRBV5-8	few	TRBJ2-1
TGCGCCAGCAGTGAGACCGAGAATGAAAAACTGTTTTTT	CASSETENEKLFF	NA	TRBV10-2	NA	TRBJ1-4
TGTGCCAGCAGTTTACTAGCGGGAGAAGGGAAGAACGAGCAGTACTTC	CASSLLAGEGKNEQYF	TRBD2	TRBV28	NA	TRBJ2-7
TGTGCCAGCTCCCCCGGCGGGGGGGACGAGCAGTACTTC	CASSPGGGDEQYF	TRBD2	TRBV18	NA	TRBJ2-7
TGTGCCATCATGCGGGGGGCCGAATACAATGAGCAGTTCTTC	CAIMRGAEYNEQFF	TRBD2	TRBV10-3	NA	TRBJ2-1
TGTGCCAGCAGTTCTGGGACAGGGAGGCGAGATCAGCCCCAGCATTTT	CASSSGTGRRDQPQHF	TRBD1	TRBV27	NA	TRBJ1-5
TGTGCCAGCTCACCATTTCCGGGAGGTACAGACGAGCAGTACTTC	CASSPFPGGTDEQYF	TRBD2	TRBV18	NA	TRBJ2-7
TGTGCCAGCAGTACCAGGACTAGCGGGAGGCAACTCCCCACAGATACGCAGTATTTT	CASSTRTSGRQLPTDTQYF	TRBD2	TRBV28	NA	TRBJ2-3
TGTGCCAGCAGTTTATACGGACAGGGGGACTCTGGGGCCAACGTCCTGACTTTC	CASSLYGQGDSGANVLTF	TRBD1	TRBV28	once	TRBJ2-6
TGTGCCAGCAGCTTGGACAGGGGCAATCAGCCCCAGCATTTT	CASSLDRGNQPQHF	NA	TRBV5-6	NA	TRBJ1-5
TGCGCCAGCAGCTTGGGGACTAGCGAAAACAATGAGCAGTTCTTC	CASSLGTSENNEQFF	TRBD2	TRBV5-1	NA	TRBJ2-1
TGTGCCAGCAGCTTAGAAGCGGGGGATACGCAGTATTTT	CASSLEAGDTQYF	TRBD2	TRBV7-2	NA	TRBJ2-3
TGTGCCAGCTCATCACCAGGGGAAAATTCACCCCTCCACTTT	CASSSPGENSPLHF	NA	TRBV18	NA	TRBJ1-6
TGTGCCAGCAGCTCGGGCCGGAGGGGAACTTATGGCTACACCTTC	CASSSGRRGTYGYTF	NA	TRBV5-8	NA	TRBJ1-2
TGTGCCTGGAGTCGACAGGGGGCCCGCACTGAAGCTTTCTTT	CAWSRQGARTEAFF	TRBD1	TRBV30	NA	TRBJ1-1
TGTGCCACCAGCAGACAGATGTTGAGGGAGCAGTACTTC	CATSRQMLREQYF	NA	TRBV15	NA	TRBJ2-7
TGTGCCAGCAGCCCCGTGACAGGCTCCTACGAGCAGTACTTC	CASSPVTGSYEQYF	NA	TRBV9	NA	TRBJ2-7
TGCGCCAGCAGCTGGACAGGGCCGGCGACTGAAGCTTTCTTT	CASSWTGPATEAFF	TRBD1	TRBV5-6	NA	TRBJ1-1
TGTGCCAGCAGCTCCCCGGCTAAAAGCGGGAGATACTACGAGCAGTACTTC	CASSSPAKSGRYYEQYF	TRBD2	TRBV5-5	NA	TRBJ2-7